The 24 T cell receptor beta chains in this list originate from one sample, sequenced in a study of beta chain features in type 1 diabetes. Since all of the isolated RNA was reverse transcribed, expressed TCRB transcripts were what got sequenced. The repertoire was sequenced with immunoSEQ multiplex PCR; TCRdb's copy has only in-frame clones and lacks some. Counted here are around 450,000 clones, 11% occurring once; the ten biggest clones make up 0.045% to 0.06%. Sequenced: naive CD4+ T cells from blood. These receptors all come from a woman aged 18-29 years in good health.

This chain connects TRBV4-3 to TRBJ2-4, with a possible D match to TRBD1 (5 bases). CDR1 is LGHNA and CDR2 is YSLEER in the germline V gene. The CDR3 runs 16 residues. V dropped 5 bases and J dropped 2 bases, with 16 bases sitting between them. This CDR3 is CASSSPQGRTKNIQYF. In DNA, the CDR3 is TGCGCCAGCAGCAGTCCGCAGGGCCGAACCAAAAACATTCAGTACTTC.

The chain combines TRBV10-3 with TRBJ1-4; D unresolved. CDR1 is ENHRY and CDR2 is SYGVKD in the germline V gene. V lost 2 bases, J lost 5 bases, and 12 bases lay in between. The CDR3 totals 15 residues. This chain's CDR3 is CAISEPEGANEKLFF. CDR3 coding DNA: TGTGCCATCAGTGAGCCCGAGGGCGCAAATGAAAAACTGTTTTTT.

To note about this clone: The same CDR3 arises from other DNA sequences in this sample as well. The gene calls are TRBV7-2 and TRBJ2-3; D remains unclear. The CDR3 runs to 13 residues. V gave up 3 bases and J gave up 1 base, with 5 bases separating them. In germline, CDR1 is SGHTA, CDR2 FQGNSA. CDR3 region: CASSFRGTDTQYF. CDR3 sequence (DNA): TGTGCCAGCAGCTTCCGGGGCACAGATACGCAGTATTTT.

The gene calls are TRBV5-6 and TRBJ2-1, with D perhaps TRBD2 (6 bases). Germline V gene sequence: CDR1 SGHDT, CDR2 YYEEEE. V lost 1 base, J lost 4 bases, and 15 bases lay in between. This CDR3 has 16 residues. CDR3 residues: CASSLWRGSTYNEQFF. In DNA, the CDR3 is TGTGCCAGCAGCTTGTGGAGGGGCTCGACGTACAATGAGCAGTTCTTC. Supplemented by reference TRBV5-6 and TRBJ2-1, the full variable domain reads DAGVTQSPTHLIKTRGQQVTLRCSPKSGHDTVSWYQQALGQGPQFIFQYYEEEERQRGNFPDRFSGHQFPNYSSELNVNALLLGDSALYLCASSLWRGSTYNEQFFGPGTRLTVL.

The V and J genes are TRBV4-1 and TRBJ1-2; D remains unclear. The V and J ends lost 0 bases and 7 bases respectively, with 6 bases between them. Looked up from germline, CDR1 is MGHRA and CDR2 is YSYEKL. The CDR3 totals 12 residues. The CDR3 DNA follows: TGCGCCAGCAGCCAAGATCGGGGTGGCTACACCTTC. The encoded protein is CASSQDRGGYTF.

This clone came up a few times. The CDR3 loop reads CASSRSGTGDEQYV. CDR3 DNA sequence: TGTGCCAGCAGTCGTTCTGGGACAGGGGACGAGCAGTACGTC. The chain uses TRBV9 and TRBJ2-7, with 10 nucleotides matching TRBD1. J was trimmed by 5 bases and V by 5 bases; bases with no gene match: 7. CDR1 is SGDLS, CDR2 YYNGEE, per germline. The length of the CDR3 is 14 residues.

A few counts support this clone. This sequence joins TRBV7-6 and TRBJ2-7, with D perhaps assigned TRBD1 or TRBD2 (5 bases each). Trimming removed 4 bases from V and 2 bases from J, with 15 bases in between. This CDR3 is built from 15 residues. Per germline, CDR1 SGHVS and CDR2 FNYEAQ. CDR3 in amino acids: CASSSHRDGAYEQYF. CDR3 nucleotides: TGTGCCAGCAGCTCACACCGGGACGGAGCCTACGAGCAGTACTTC.

This chain uses TRBV10-3 with TRBJ2-5; tentatively, D is TRBD2 (6 bases). The CDR3 extends over 14 amino acids. V was cut by 8 bases and J by 1 base, with 14 bases left in between. Germline assignment: CDR1 ENHRY and CDR2 SYGVKD. CDR3 loop: CAISPAEGQETQYF. CDR3 DNA: TGTGCCATCTCACCGGCGGAGGGCCAAGAGACCCAGTACTTC.

The chain uses TRBV30 and TRBJ2-3; weak D call: TRBD2 (6 bases). This CDR3 region has 13 residues. From germline, CDR1 is GTSNPN and CDR2 SVGIG (reference sequence). In DNA, the CDR3 is TGTGCTTTCGGAGGAGGGAAGGTCGGTACGCAGTATTTT. Translated, it gives CAFGGGKVGTQYF.

V usage is TRBV30 and J usage is TRBJ2-5; possibly TRBD1 for D (6 bases). TRBJ2-7 explains the end of the DNA better; the J call may be wrong. The germline V gene encodes CDR1 GTSNPN and CDR2 SVGIG (reference sequence). This CDR3 has 14 amino acids. The CDR3 loop is CAWRVQGTSYEQYF. The CDR3 DNA is TGTGCCTGGAGGGTACAGGGAACCTCCTACGAGCAGTACTTC.

The rearrangement uses TRBV2 and TRBJ1-2; D unresolved. The CDR3 covers 13 residues. V was pared by 7 bases and J by 6 bases, with 15 bases between. Germline-derived CDR1 and CDR2 are SNHLY and FYNNEI. DNA of the CDR3: TGTGCCAGCACCGCGCGCAGACTAAATGGCTACACCTTC. Translation gives CASTARRLNGYTF.

This clone was counted between two and nine times. This chain joins TRBV7-9 and TRBJ1-2, with unresolved D. The CDR3 covers 14 residues. Germline V gives CDR1 SEHNR, CDR2 FQNEAQ (reference sequence). The ends were cut back, 5 bases at V and 4 bases at J, with 14 bases in the middle. The CDR3 loop is CASSPAGAPYGYTF. The CDR3 DNA reads TGTGCCAGCAGCCCCGCAGGAGCCCCCTATGGCTACACCTTC.

J is TRBJ2-1 and V is TRBV7-8; possibly TRBD2 for D (6 bases). Germline CDR1 is SGHVS and CDR2 is FQNEAQ. The V end lost 5 bases, the J end lost 9 bases, and 14 bases lay between the germline ends. The CDR3 runs to 13 residues. CDR3 DNA sequence: TGTGCCAGCAGCAGAGGGCGGGGTGGTGAGCAGTTCTTC. Encoded protein: CASSRGRGGEQFF.

This clone has a handful of counts. The chain employs TRBV5-1 and TRBJ2-7; D perhaps matches TRBD1 (7 bases). CDR3 length: 15 residues. The germline V and J ends were trimmed by 4 bases and 5 bases, with 19 bases remaining between them. Germline CDR1 is SGHRS and CDR2 is YFSETQ. CDR3 sequence (DNA): TGCGCCAGCAGCACGGGGGACAGACGTGGTGACGAGCAGTACTTC. Residues: CASSTGDRRGDEQYF.

The genes are TRBV18 and TRBJ1-1, with D unresolved. The germline gives CDR1 KGHSH, CDR2 LQKENI. The length of the CDR3 is 14 residues. V gave up 3 bases and J gave up 3 bases, with 11 bases separating them. The CDR3 reads CASSPAGVDTEAFF. The CDR3 bases are TGTGCCAGCTCACCGGCCGGGGTTGACACTGAAGCTTTCTTT.

This chain joins TRBV11-3 and TRBJ2-3, with TRBD2 matching 7 bases. J lost 5 bases, V lost 0 bases, and 8 bases had no gene match. This CDR3 has 16 residues. CDR1 and CDR2 from the germline V gene are SGHNT and YENEEA. CDR3: CASSLDPSAGIDTQYF. CDR3 nucleotides: TGTGCCAGCAGCTTAGATCCGTCAGCGGGGATAGATACGCAGTATTTT.

This rearrangement joins TRBV7-2 to TRBJ2-1, with TRBD2 matching over 12 bases. Germline V gene data show CDR1 as SGHTA and CDR2 as FQGNSA. This CDR3 contains 15 residues. The J segment lost 5 bases and the V segment lost 5 bases, leaving 4 bases of the junction unmatched. CDR3 sequence reads: CASSPRTSGNNEQFF. DNA for the CDR3: TGTGCCAGCAGCCCTCGGACTAGCGGGAACAATGAGCAGTTCTTC.

The chain carries TRBV4-1 and TRBJ2-1; D possibly corresponds to TRBD1 (6 bases). The germline V gene has CDR1 MGHRA and CDR2 YSYEKL. CDR3 size: 16 residues. Trimming took off 3 bases at V and 2 bases at J, with 14 bases between the two ends. CDR3 sequence (DNA): TGCGCCAGCAGCCACCCAGGGGTAAGCCCCTACAATGAGCAGTTCTTC. Its protein product is CASSHPGVSPYNEQFF.

The rearrangement links TRBV19 to TRBJ1-5; D is possibly TRBD1 (6 bases). CDR3 length: 12 amino acids. CDR1 is LNHDA and CDR2 is SQIVND in the germline V gene (reference sequence). The ends were cut back, 6 bases at V and 9 bases at J, with 12 bases in the middle. This chain's CDR3 is CASRIQGSPQHF. As DNA, the CDR3 is TGTGCCAGTAGGATACAGGGTTCGCCCCAGCATTTT.

This clone occurred a few times. The chain is built from TRBV7-6 and TRBJ1-2; TRBD1 agrees at 8 bases. With V trimmed by 4 bases and J by 7 bases, 14 bases remained unmatched. The CDR3 covers 16 residues. Germline V gene lookup returns CDR1 SGHVS and CDR2 FNYEAQ. CDR3 in amino acids: CASSSNPGQGPRGYTF. In nucleotides, the CDR3 is TGTGCCAGCAGCTCGAATCCCGGACAGGGTCCGCGTGGCTACACCTTC.

This clone was counted between two and nine times. The CDR3 is CASSARAGAGGYTF. For the CDR3, the DNA is TGTGCCAGCAGTGCCCGCGCAGGGGCAGGTGGCTACACCTTC. V gene TRBV6-6 combines with J gene TRBJ1-2; D is possibly TRBD1 (6 bases). Trimming left V 5 bases short and J 7 bases short, with 17 bases between. Germline V CDR1 and CDR2: MNHNY, SVGAGI (reference sequence). The CDR3 has 14 amino acids.

This chain uses TRBV18 with TRBJ2-2; perhaps TRBD1 as D (5 bases). This CDR3 has 15 amino acids. The V end was cut by 1 base, the J end by 2 bases, with 8 bases between. In germline, CDR1 is KGHSH, CDR2 LQKENI. CDR3 amino acids: CASSPRTPNTGELFF. Here the CDR3 DNA reads TGTGCCAGCTCACCACGGACACCCAACACCGGGGAGCTGTTTTTT. The whole variable domain, filled in from reference TRBV18 and TRBJ2-2, reads NAGVMQNPRHLVRRRGQEARLRCSPMKGHSHVYWYRQLPEEGLKFMVYLQKENIIDESGMPKERFSAEFPKEGPSILRIQQVVRGDSAAYFCASSPRTPNTGELFFGEGSRLTVL.

The chain uses TRBV29-1 and TRBJ1-4; D not resolved. Per germline, CDR1 SQVTM and CDR2 ANQGSEA. The ends were cut back, 5 bases at V and 8 bases at J, with 15 bases in the middle. The length of the CDR3 is 13 residues. The CDR3 sequence: CSVSPAPGEKLFF. Written as DNA, the CDR3 is TGCAGCGTTTCCCCGGCCCCGGGAGAAAAACTGTTTTTT. The full variable domain, with the rest looked up from reference TRBV29-1 and TRBJ1-4, is SAVISQKPSRDICQRGTSLTIQCQVDSQVTMMFWYRQQPGQSLTLIATANQGSEATYESGFVIDKFPISRPNLTFSTLTVSNMSPEDSSIYLCSVSPAPGEKLFFGSGTQLSVL.

This clone occurred a few times. Germline and junction disagree at one end, which may indicate a read error. The rearrangement uses TRBV9 and TRBJ1-6, with a possible D match to TRBD1 (6 bases). There are 16 residues in the CDR3. Germline CDR1 and CDR2: SGDLS and YYNGEE. The CDR3 region is CASSVEPGAYSSPLHF. The CDR3 DNA reads TGTGCCAGCAGCGTAGAGCCAGGGGCTTATAGTTCACCCCTCCACTTT.